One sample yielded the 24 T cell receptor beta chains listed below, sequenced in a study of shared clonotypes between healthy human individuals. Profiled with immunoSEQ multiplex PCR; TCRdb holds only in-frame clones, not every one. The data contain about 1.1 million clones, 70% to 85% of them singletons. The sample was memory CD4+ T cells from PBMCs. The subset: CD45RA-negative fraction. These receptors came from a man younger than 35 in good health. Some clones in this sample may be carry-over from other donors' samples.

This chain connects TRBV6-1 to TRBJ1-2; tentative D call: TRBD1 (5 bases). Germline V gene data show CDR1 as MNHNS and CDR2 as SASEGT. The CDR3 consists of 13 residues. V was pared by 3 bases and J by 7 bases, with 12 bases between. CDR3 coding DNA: TGTGCCAGCAGTGAGGGGGTGTGGTCTGGCTACACCTTC. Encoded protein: CASSEGVWSGYTF.

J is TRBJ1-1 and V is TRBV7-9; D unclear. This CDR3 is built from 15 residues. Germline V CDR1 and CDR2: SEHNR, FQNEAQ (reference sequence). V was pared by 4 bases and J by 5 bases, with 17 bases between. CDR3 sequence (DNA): TGTGCCAGCAGCTCAGGACTTCGGCAGTCGACTGAAGCTTTCTTT. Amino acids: CASSSGLRQSTEAFF. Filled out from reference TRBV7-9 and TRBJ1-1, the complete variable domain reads DTGVSQNPRHKITKRGQNVTFRCDPISEHNRLYWYRQTLGQGPEFLTYFQNEAQLEKSRLLSDRFSAERPKGSFSTLEIQRTEQGDSAMYLCASSSGLRQSTEAFFGQGTRLTVV.

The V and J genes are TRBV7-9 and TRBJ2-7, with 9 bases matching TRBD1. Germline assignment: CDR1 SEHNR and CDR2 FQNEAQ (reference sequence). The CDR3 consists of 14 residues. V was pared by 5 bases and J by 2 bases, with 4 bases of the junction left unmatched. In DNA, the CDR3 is TGTGCCAGCAGCGCGAGGGACAGGGCCTACGAGCAGTACTTC. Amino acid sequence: CASSARDRAYEQYF. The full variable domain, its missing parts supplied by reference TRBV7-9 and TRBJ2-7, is DTGVSQNPRHKITKRGQNVTFRCDPISEHNRLYWYRQTLGQGPEFLTYFQNEAQLEKSRLLSDRFSAERPKGSFSTLEIQRTEQGDSAMYLCASSARDRAYEQYFGPGTRLTVT.

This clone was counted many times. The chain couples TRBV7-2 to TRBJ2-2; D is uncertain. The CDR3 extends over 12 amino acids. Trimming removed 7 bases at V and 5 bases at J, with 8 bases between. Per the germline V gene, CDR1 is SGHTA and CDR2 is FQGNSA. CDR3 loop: CASKLDTGELFF. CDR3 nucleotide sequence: TGTGCCAGCAAGTTGGATACCGGGGAGCTGTTTTTT. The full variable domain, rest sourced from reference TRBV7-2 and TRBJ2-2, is GAGVSQSPSNKVTEKGKDVELRCDPISGHTALYWYRQSLGQGLEFLIYFQGNSAPDKSGLPSDRFSAERTGGSVSTLTIQRTQQEDSAVYLCASKLDTGELFFGEGSRLTVL.

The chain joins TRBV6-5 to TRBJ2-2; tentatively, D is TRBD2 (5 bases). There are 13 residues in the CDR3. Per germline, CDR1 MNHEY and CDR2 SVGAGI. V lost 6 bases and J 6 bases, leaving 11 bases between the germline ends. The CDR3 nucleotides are TGTGCCAGCAGCCCAGCGGAGGCCGGGGAGCTGTTTTTT. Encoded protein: CASSPAEAGELFF.

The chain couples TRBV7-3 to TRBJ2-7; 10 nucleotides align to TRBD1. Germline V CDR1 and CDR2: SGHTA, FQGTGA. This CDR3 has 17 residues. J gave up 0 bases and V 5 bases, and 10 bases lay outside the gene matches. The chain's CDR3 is CASSPTGGTGASYEQYF. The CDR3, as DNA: TGTGCCAGCAGCCCAACCGGGGGGACAGGGGCCTCCTACGAGCAGTACTTC.

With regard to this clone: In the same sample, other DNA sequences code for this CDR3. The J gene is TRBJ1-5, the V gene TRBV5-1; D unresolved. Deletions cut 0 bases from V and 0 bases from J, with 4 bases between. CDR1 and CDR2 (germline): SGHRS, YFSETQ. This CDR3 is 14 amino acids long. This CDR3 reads CASSLGASNQPQHF. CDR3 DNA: TGCGCCAGCAGCTTGGGAGCTAGCAATCAGCCCCAGCATTTT.

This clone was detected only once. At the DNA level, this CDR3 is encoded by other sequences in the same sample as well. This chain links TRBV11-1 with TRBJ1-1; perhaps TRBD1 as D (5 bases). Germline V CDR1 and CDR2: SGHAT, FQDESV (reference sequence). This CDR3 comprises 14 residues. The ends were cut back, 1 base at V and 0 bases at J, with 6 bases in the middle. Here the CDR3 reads CASSLEGLNTEAFF. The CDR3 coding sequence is TGTGCCAGCAGCTTAGAGGGGCTGAACACTGAAGCTTTCTTT.

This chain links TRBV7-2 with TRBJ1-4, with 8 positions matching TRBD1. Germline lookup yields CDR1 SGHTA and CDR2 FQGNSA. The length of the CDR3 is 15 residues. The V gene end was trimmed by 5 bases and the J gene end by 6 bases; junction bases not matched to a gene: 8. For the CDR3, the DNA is TGTGCCAGCAGCAGACCGGGACAGGAGGATGAAAAACTGTTTTTT. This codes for CASSRPGQEDEKLFF.

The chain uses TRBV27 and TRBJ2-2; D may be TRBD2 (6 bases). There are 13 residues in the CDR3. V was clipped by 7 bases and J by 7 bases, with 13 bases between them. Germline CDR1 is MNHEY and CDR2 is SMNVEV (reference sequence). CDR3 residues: CASKKGEVGELFF. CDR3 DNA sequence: TGTGCCAGCAAGAAAGGGGAGGTCGGGGAGCTGTTTTTT.

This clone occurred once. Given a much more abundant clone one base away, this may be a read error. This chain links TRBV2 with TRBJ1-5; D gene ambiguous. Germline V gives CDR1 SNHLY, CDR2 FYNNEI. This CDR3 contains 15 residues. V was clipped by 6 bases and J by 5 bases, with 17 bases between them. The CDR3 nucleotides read TGTGCCAGCAGACCTAGTGCCTCGGGCGATCAGCCCCAGCATTTT. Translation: CASRPSASGDQPQHF.

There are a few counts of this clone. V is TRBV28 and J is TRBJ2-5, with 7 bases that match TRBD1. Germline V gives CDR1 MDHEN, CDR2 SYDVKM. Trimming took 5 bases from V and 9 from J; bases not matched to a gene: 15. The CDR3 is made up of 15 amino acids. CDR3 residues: CASSGRFDRDGAQYF. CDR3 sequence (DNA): TGTGCCAGCAGTGGAAGATTCGACAGGGACGGCGCCCAGTACTTC.

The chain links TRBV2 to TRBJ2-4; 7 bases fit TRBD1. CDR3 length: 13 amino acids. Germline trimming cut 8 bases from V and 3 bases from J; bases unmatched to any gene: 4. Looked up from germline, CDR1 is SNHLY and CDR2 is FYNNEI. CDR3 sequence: CASGRDSKNIQYF. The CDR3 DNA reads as TGTGCCAGCGGCCGGGACAGCAAAAACATTCAGTACTTC.

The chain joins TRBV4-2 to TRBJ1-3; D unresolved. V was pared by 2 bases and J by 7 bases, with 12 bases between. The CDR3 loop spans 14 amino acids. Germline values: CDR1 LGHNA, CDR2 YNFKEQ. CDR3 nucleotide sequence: TGTGCCAGCAGCCAATTAATACTGTTGAACACCATATATTTT. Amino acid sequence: CASSQLILLNTIYF.

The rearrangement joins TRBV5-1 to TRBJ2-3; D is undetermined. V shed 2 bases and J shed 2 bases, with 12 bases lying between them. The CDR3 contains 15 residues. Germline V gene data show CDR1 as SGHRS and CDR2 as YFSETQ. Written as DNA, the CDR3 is TGCGCCAGCAGCTTTGGGAACTATAACACAGATACGCAGTATTTT. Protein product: CASSFGNYNTDTQYF. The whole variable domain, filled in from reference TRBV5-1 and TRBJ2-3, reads KAGVTQTPRYLIKTRGQQVTLSCSPISGHRSVSWYQQTPGQGLQFLFEYFSETQRNKGNFPGRFSGRQFSNSRSEMNVSTLELGDSALYLCASSFGNYNTDTQYFGPGTRLTVL.

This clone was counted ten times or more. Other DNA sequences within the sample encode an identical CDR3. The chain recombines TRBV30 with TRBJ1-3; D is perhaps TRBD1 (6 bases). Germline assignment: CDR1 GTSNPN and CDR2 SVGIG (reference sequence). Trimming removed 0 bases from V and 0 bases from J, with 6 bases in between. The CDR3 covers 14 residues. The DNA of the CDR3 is TGTGCCTGGAGTGTGGGACACTCTGGAAACACCATATATTTT. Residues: CAWSVGHSGNTIYF.

This chain's CDR3 is CASRPARTKSTDTQYF. CDR3 nucleotide sequence: TGTGCCAGCAGACCCGCGAGGACTAAAAGCACAGATACGCAGTATTTT. The chain combines TRBV5-4 with TRBJ2-3, with TRBD2 as a possible D gene (6 bases). Germline assignment: CDR1 SGHNT and CDR2 YYREEE (reference sequence). The CDR3 has 16 residues. Trimming removed 5 bases from V and 0 bases from J, with 16 bases in between.

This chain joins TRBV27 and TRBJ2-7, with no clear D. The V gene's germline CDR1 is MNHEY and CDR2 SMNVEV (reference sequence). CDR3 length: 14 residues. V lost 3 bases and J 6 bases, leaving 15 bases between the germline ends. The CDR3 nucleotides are TGTGCCAGCAGTTTTTTACGGTTGGTCTCCGAGCAGTACTTC. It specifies CASSFLRLVSEQYF.

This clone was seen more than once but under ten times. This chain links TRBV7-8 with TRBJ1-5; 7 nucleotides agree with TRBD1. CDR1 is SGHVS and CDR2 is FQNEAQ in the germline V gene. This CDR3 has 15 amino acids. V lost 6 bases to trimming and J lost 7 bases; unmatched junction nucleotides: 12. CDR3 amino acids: CASSPSTGFQQPQHF. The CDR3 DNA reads TGTGCCAGCAGTCCTTCGACAGGGTTCCAACAGCCCCAGCATTTT.

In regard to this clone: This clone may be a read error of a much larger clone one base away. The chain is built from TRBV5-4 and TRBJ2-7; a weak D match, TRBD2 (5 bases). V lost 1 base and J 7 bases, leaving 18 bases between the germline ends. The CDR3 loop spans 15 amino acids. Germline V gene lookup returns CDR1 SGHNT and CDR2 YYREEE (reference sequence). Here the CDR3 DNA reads TGTGCCAGCAGCTTGTATGTTGAGGGATCTACAGAGCAGTACTTC. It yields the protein CASSLYVEGSTEQYF. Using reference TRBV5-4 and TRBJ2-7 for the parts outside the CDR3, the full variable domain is ETGVTQSPTHLIKTRGQQVTLRCSSQSGHNTVSWYQQALGQGPQFIFQYYREEENGRGNFPPRFSGLQFPNYSSELNVNALELDDSALYLCASSLYVEGSTEQYFGPGTRLTVT.

As DNA, the CDR3 is TGTGCCAGCTCACCACAAGGACAGGTTAATGAAAAACTGTTTTTT. Its translation: CASSPQGQVNEKLFF. The rearrangement joins TRBV18 to TRBJ1-4, with 7 bases identical to TRBD1. CDR1 is KGHSH, CDR2 LQKENI, per germline. This CDR3 spans 15 amino acids. With V trimmed by 1 base and J by 4 bases, 3 bases remained unmatched.

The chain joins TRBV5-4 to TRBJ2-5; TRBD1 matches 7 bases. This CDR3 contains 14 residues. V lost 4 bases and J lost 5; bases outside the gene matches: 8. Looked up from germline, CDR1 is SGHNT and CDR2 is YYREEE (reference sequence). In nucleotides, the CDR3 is TGTGCCAGCAGCCAAGACAGGGTTTGGGAGACCCAGTACTTC. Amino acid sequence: CASSQDRVWETQYF.

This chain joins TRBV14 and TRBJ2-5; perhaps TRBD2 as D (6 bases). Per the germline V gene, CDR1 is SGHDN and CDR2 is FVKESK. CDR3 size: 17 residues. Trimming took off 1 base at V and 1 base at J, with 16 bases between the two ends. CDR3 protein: CASSQAAGWSGQETQYF. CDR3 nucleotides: TGTGCCAGCAGCCAAGCGGCGGGGTGGAGCGGCCAAGAGACCCAGTACTTC.

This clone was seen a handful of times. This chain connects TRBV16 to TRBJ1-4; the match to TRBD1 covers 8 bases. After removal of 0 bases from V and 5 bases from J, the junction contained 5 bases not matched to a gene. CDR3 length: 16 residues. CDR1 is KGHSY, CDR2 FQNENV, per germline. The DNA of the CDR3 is TGTGCCAGCAGCCAATCCCTTAGACAGGGGAATGAAAAACTGTTTTTT. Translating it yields CASSQSLRQGNEKLFF.